These 10 T cell receptor beta chains were sequenced from one sample in a study of blood T cell repertoires in COVID-19. Sequencing used immunoSEQ multiplex PCR; TCRdb keeps in-frame clones, though not all of them. The sample has around 200,000 clones, approximately 81% seen once. Sequencing was performed on peripheral blood. The source of these receptors is a woman over 75 with active or convalescent COVID-19.

The chain couples TRBV18 to TRBJ1-1; the match to TRBD1 covers 7 bases. CDR1 and CDR2 (germline): KGHSH, LQKENI. This CDR3 is built from 14 residues. V lost 6 bases, J lost 5 bases, and 9 bases stayed unmatched. The CDR3 region is CASSRQGSGTEAFF. The CDR3 bases are TGTGCCAGCTCCCGACAGGGTTCTGGGACTGAAGCTTTCTTT.

As concerns this clone: Other DNA sequences in the same sample also yield this CDR3. The J gene is TRBJ2-7, the V gene TRBV18; a weak D match, TRBD2 (5 bases). Trimming cost V 2 bases and J 3 bases, with 8 bases left between them. Germline V gene lookup returns CDR1 KGHSH and CDR2 LQKENI. CDR3 size: 13 residues. The CDR3 nucleotides are TGTGCCAGCTCACCAGCCGGGGACTACGAGCAGTACTTC. It yields the protein CASSPAGDYEQYF. The variable domain in full, with the rest retrieved from reference TRBV18 and TRBJ2-7, is NAGVMQNPRHLVRRRGQEARLRCSPMKGHSHVYWYRQLPEEGLKFMVYLQKENIIDESGMPKERFSAEFPKEGPSILRIQQVVRGDSAAYFCASSPAGDYEQYFGPGTRLTVT.

This chain links TRBV10-3 with TRBJ1-1; 12 bases are a match to TRBD1. CDR1 ENHRY and CDR2 SYGVKD come from the germline V gene. The CDR3 runs to 16 residues. Trimming cost V 6 bases and J 1 base; bases outside gene matches: 6. CDR3 sequence: CAISGTGGGGNTEAFF. The CDR3, as DNA: TGTGCCATCAGCGGGACAGGGGGCGGCGGGAACACTGAAGCTTTCTTT.

The chain employs TRBV2 and TRBJ1-1, with unresolved D. From germline, CDR1 is SNHLY and CDR2 FYNNEI. Trimming took 7 bases from V and 4 from J, leaving 13 bases between them. This CDR3 comprises 13 residues. Here the CDR3 reads CASKNSFSTEAFF. CDR3 bases: TGTGCCAGCAAGAACAGCTTCTCCACTGAAGCTTTCTTT.

A single count supports this clone. The chain is built from TRBV5-8 and TRBJ1-2; 8 nucleotides line up with TRBD1. J gave up 3 bases and V 5 bases, and 3 bases lay outside the gene matches. The CDR3 length is 13 residues. Germline V CDR1 and CDR2: SGHTS, YDEGEE. The CDR3 region is CASSLGQDYGYTF. The CDR3, as DNA: TGTGCCAGCAGTCTGGGACAGGACTATGGCTACACCTTC.

The V call is TRBV12-3 or TRBV12-4, the J call TRBJ2-7; D is perhaps TRBD2 (6 bases). V was shortened by 5 bases and J by 6 bases, with 8 bases between the two germline ends. CDR3 length equals 11 residues. Written as DNA, the CDR3 is TGTGCCAGCAGTCGGGGGTTCGAGCAGTACTTC. It codes for CASSRGFEQYF.

This sequence joins TRBV5-1 and TRBJ1-1; perhaps TRBD1 as D (5 bases). Trimming pared 4 bases from V and 0 bases from J, leaving 19 bases between. The germline V gene has CDR1 SGHRS and CDR2 YFSETQ. The CDR3 is 17 residues long. CDR3 nucleotides: TGCGCCAGCAGCCATGGGACTTACCCGATCCTGAACACTGAAGCTTTCTTT. It yields the protein CASSHGTYPILNTEAFF.

V usage is TRBV7-2 and J usage is TRBJ2-3; D call uncertain. CDR3 length equals 14 residues. The ends were cut back, 4 bases at V and 5 bases at J, with 13 bases in the middle. Germline CDR1 reads SGHTA; CDR2 reads FQGNSA. The CDR3 DNA reads TGTGCCAGCAGCTCTTTAGATGTCGGAGATACGCAGTATTTT. Residues: CASSSLDVGDTQYF.

This clone was recorded once. The chain recombines TRBV18 with TRBJ2-5; 7 bases match TRBD2. Germline V gene lookup returns CDR1 KGHSH and CDR2 LQKENI. The CDR3 contains 15 residues. V shed 6 bases and J 5 bases; nucleotides not matched to a gene: 12. The DNA for the CDR3 is TGTGCCAGCTCTAACCGGCGGGAGTTAGATGAGACCCAGTACTTC. The encoded protein is CASSNRRELDETQYF. Full variable domain (remainder filled in from reference TRBV18 and TRBJ2-5): NAGVMQNPRHLVRRRGQEARLRCSPMKGHSHVYWYRQLPEEGLKFMVYLQKENIIDESGMPKERFSAEFPKEGPSILRIQQVVRGDSAAYFCASSNRRELDETQYFGPGTRLLVL.

This clone was recorded only once. The chain uses TRBV5-1 and TRBJ1-6; D possibly corresponds to TRBD1 (6 bases). The V gene's germline CDR1 is SGHRS and CDR2 YFSETQ. This CDR3 has 15 residues. Trimming took off 0 bases at V and 10 bases at J, with 14 bases between the two ends. CDR3 DNA sequence: TGCGCCAGCAGCTTGGAGCGGGGGGCGGACTCACCCCTCCACTTT. Its translation is CASSLERGADSPLHF. The whole variable domain, filled in from reference TRBV5-1 and TRBJ1-6, reads KAGVTQTPRYLIKTRGQQVTLSCSPISGHRSVSWYQQTPGQGLQFLFEYFSETQRNKGNFPGRFSGRQFSNSRSEMNVSTLELGDSALYLCASSLERGADSPLHFGNGTRLTVT.